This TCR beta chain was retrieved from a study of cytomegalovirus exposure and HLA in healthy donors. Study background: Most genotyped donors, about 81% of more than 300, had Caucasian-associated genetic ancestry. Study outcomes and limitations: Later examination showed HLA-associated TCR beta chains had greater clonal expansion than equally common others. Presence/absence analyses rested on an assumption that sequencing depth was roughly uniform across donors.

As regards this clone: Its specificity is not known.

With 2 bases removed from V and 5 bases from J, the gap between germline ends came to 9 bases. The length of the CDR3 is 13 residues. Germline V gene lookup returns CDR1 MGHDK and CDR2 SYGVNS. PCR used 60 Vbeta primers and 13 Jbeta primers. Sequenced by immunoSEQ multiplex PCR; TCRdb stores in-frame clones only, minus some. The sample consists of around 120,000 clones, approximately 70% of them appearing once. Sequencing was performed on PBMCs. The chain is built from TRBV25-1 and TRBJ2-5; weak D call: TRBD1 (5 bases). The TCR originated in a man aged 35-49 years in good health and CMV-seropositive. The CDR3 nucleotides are TGTGCCAGCAGTGAAGGGGCTCGGGAGACCCAGTACTTC. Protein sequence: CASSEGARETQYF.